This T cell receptor (beta chain) was retrieved from a study of cytomegalovirus exposure and HLA in healthy donors (dated by TCRdb to about 2017). Describing the broader study: An earlier analysis of some 600 of the donors reported about 300 Gb of sequence data and 90 million to 120 million unique TCR beta sequences obtained from around 180 million T cells. An early release covering over 500 HLA-typed donors comprised 300 to 350 gigabases of sequencing data and tens of millions of unique TCR sequences. Of the roughly 400 genotyped donors, over 80% were placed in the genetic ancestry cluster associated with self-reported Caucasian donors. The study aimed to test whether cataloging public T cell receptors could reveal signatures of past pathogen exposure. The T cell repertoires of roughly 660 subjects were profiled by immunosequencing and related to cytomegalovirus serostatus. A separate validation cohort of approximately 130 different subjects was used in addition to the roughly 640-subject first cohort. High-throughput TCR immunosequencing, statistical association of individual TCRs with disease status, and machine learning were combined to predict cytomegalovirus infection status. A later analysis re-analyzed previously published TCR beta repertoires from 600 to 850 donors and added high-resolution HLA genotyping to study TCR occurrence patterns. The later analysis used no new phenotypic data to find candidate immune exposures, relying instead on TCR beta sequences and their occurrence across donors. To decide whether each TCR beta V gene segment behaved as functional or pseudogenic, an earlier analysis of some 600 of the donors relied on high-throughput TCR beta sequencing. Alongside the repertoire data, information on donor age, sex, ethnicity and CMV serostatus was compiled. Genome-wide SNP genotypes for about 65% of the 666 donors were used in a later genetic analysis, which treated that subset as a discovery cohort. Every repertoire in the discovery cohort had been generated on one and the same sequencing platform. Class I and class II HLA loci were covered by the typing at four-digit resolution. The number of typed donors differed by locus: roughly 629-640 for A, B, C, DRB1 and DQB1; about 520 for DQA1; 606 for DPA1; and some 430 for DPB1. Roughly five DR-DQ haplotypes were treated as single units for association and clustering because of strong linkage in the cohort. Across 398 genotyped donors of the cohort, an average of roughly 230,000 unique TCR beta nucleotide sequences per donor were sequenced, and about a sixth of those sequences were non-productive. Study-level results and caveats: The earlier analysis of about 600 of the donors excluded about 16 rarely observed V segments, including chromosome 9 orphons, because counts were too low. A later analysis associated 15,000 to 20,000 TCR beta sequences with specific HLA alleles at a false discovery rate of 0.05. CMV serostatus was the only immune exposure information available for the cohort. A later analysis reported that several top co-occurrence clusters appeared linked to parvovirus B19, influenza, CMV and Epstein-Barr virus. A later analysis found that TCR association rates varied across HLA loci, with DRB1 alleles showing the most associated TCRs and HLA-C alleles the fewest. According to a later genetic analysis, donors in an Asian-associated ancestry cluster had fewer N-insertions in productive TCRs than the approximately 650-donor mean. In a later analysis, HLA-associated TCR beta chains showed more clonal expansion and lower generation probabilities than non-associated chains that were equally common. In the study, 150 to 200 TCR beta chains were listed as associated with cytomegalovirus. Strong co-occurrence of HLA alleles, especially DR and DQ, made assigning TCR associations to individual alleles difficult. A later analysis found that most CMV-associated TCR beta chains appeared HLA-restricted, with HLA associations seemingly driven largely by CMV exposure. A few of the identified cytomegalovirus-associated TCR beta chains were confirmed in vitro to be specific for cytomegalovirus antigens. Some IMGT-functional V segments, including TRBV6-2 and TRBV6-3, could not be told apart with the 87-base-pair reads, so those segments were excluded. Linkage disequilibrium might explain the correlated functional status among segregating V segments, but an unknown experimental factor could not be ruled out. An earlier analysis of approximately 500 of the donors showed that most TCR beta V segments appeared in productive rearrangements either about 87% or about 30% of the time, which broadly matched IMGT annotations. It was suggested by the authors that the approach could potentially be generalized to other disease states and immunological phenotypes. Across donors, most TCR sequences were observed very rarely, whereas some public TCRs were present in many individuals. Cytomegalovirus status was reported to be diagnosed by the classifier with high specificity and sensitivity in both the original and validation cohorts. In this cohort, only TCR beta chains were sequenced, and detectable features were limited by the absence of alpha or paired-chain data. In a later genetic analysis, a missense DCLRE1C variant was associated with V-gene and J-gene trimming of TCR beta chains, and the association was replicated in an independent cohort. The sequencing pipeline was judged likely to have produced a cluster of highly shared sequence variants as a technical artifact. HLA typing was unavailable for some donors at each locus, so association tests used only the typed subset. The presence/absence analyses assumed that sequencing depth was roughly uniform across donors, and that assumption may not be true. A further reported finding was that TCR beta sequences accurately predicted the HLA-A and HLA-B alleles for most subjects in the first cohort.

The CDR3 goes from the cysteine to the phenylalanine over 12 residues. Kept here is only the CDR3 DNA, which spans 36 bases and is read in frame from base 1. CDR1 and CDR2 are drawn from the germline V gene: MGHDK, SYGVNS. V was cut back by 8 bases and J by 5 bases, leaving a gap of 10 bases between them. To note about this clone: The antigen this receptor binds is unknown. No quality values exist for individual bases; no much larger clone is one base distant.

Library creation used the immunoSEQ multiplex PCR assay. A mixture of 60 forward primers for TCR Vbeta segments and 13 reverse primers for TCR Jbeta segments was used in the multiplex PCR. The CDR3 region of rearranged TCR beta genes was amplified from genomic DNA with a multiplex PCR assay. Amplified TCR beta libraries were sequenced as 87-base-pair reads on the Illumina HiSeq System. As for how the authors treated the data: A later analysis counted some 80 million unique TCR beta chains across the 666 repertoires, and 10 million to 12 million of these chains were shared by at least two donors. A nearest-neighbor algorithm error-corrected the raw reads and collapsed the reads into unique sequences, merging closely related sequences to remove PCR and sequencing errors. Alignment of CDR3 sequences to IMGT reference sequences was used to assign V, D and J gene segments. For a sequence to be retained, at least a six-nucleotide match to both a V gene segment and a J gene segment was required. Rearrangements were classified as productive when the CDR3 lacked stop codons and remained in frame with V and J, and all other rearrangements were classified as non-productive. Following IMGT convention, CDR3 was defined as the stretch from the second conserved V-encoded cysteine to the conserved J-encoded phenylalanine. In an earlier analysis of more than 550 of the donors, sequences lacking an unambiguous match to a single V gene segment were excluded. An earlier analysis of fewer than 750 of the donors called V segments functional above 56.7% productive rearrangements and segregating when the between-donor standard deviation exceeded 5%. A statistical classification framework was built for diagnosing cytomegalovirus status from the catalog of TCR beta chain sequences. V and J gene assignment, in a later analysis, came from comparing TCR nucleotide sequences with IMGT/GENE-DB human TR gene sequences. The TCRdist pipeline was used in a later analysis to assign CDR3 sequences and most-parsimonious VDJ recombination scenarios. A later analysis defined each TCR beta chain by its CDR3 amino acid sequence plus V-gene family, and excluded reads lacking a unique V-gene family. In a later analysis, 500 to 700 highly shared, low-generation-probability nucleotide sequences were removed to address suspected cross-contamination and a sequencing artifact. A later analysis calculated a clonal expansion index for each public chain from normalized within-repertoire ranks of inferred template counts. Generation probabilities in a later analysis came from a VDJ recombination model fitted to out-of-frame rearrangements, and those results were checked against IGoR. A later analysis scored TCR-TCR, TCR-HLA and TCR-CMV co-occurrence with hypergeometric tests, applying a repertoire-size bias correction to TCR pairs. In a later analysis, false discovery rates were estimated by permuting HLA or CMV assignments 20 times. In a later analysis, co-occurring TCRs were grouped using DBSCAN, and TCRdist sequence similarity was added for clustering within HLA-allele-positive subsets. Repertoires with fewer than 30,000 or more than 120,000 public chains were left out of co-occurrence clustering, as were four to six repertoires with anomalous nucleotide sharing. As stored in TCRdb, this immuneACCESS dataset retains in-frame rearrangements with V and J assigned. A fraction of the clones does not appear; measured against another copy, unresolved V genes explain less than half of the discrepancy, and the remainder lacks a known reason. The V and J calls and clone size are taken from that table; D and trimming were inferred from the DNA. The sample yields roughly 100,000 clones; approximately 85% were counted once. About 3.6% of the sample is in the top ten clones.

The cohort comprised several hundred healthy bone marrow donors. All cohort members were sampled while nominally healthy, although unrecorded immune exposures were likely present. The donor tested CMV seronegative, placing the donor among the 350 or so seronegative members of the cohort. Each donor provided a peripheral blood sample, and peripheral blood mononuclear cells were used for TCR beta sequencing. Genomic DNA was extracted from the blood cell samples with the Qiagen DNeasy Blood Extraction Kit. The sequence came from a man in his thirties or forties in good health and CMV-seronegative. Sequencing input: PBMCs. Here the chain combines TRBV25-1 and TRBJ2-1, with TRBD2 as a weak D call on 6 bases. The CDR3 here reads CASGDFNNEQFF. The nucleotide sequence is given as TGTGCCAGCGGGGACTTCAACAATGAGCAGTTCTTC.